This record concerns one T cell receptor (beta chain) sequence. The sample comes from a study of tumor-infiltrating lymphocytes in localized non-small cell lung cancer. Measured with immunoSEQ multiplex PCR; TCRdb has only the in-frame clones, and not every one. Of around 21,000 clones listed, approximately 80% were seen once; the top ten hold 3.4%. From germline, CDR1 is GTSNPN and CDR2 SVGIG (reference sequence). The CDR3 spans 11 residues. V was shortened by 2 bases and J by 7 bases, with 6 bases between the two germline ends. The chain carries TRBV30 and TRBJ2-1, with D hard to call. The sequenced sample was lung tumor tissue. This TCR derives from a human donor with non-small cell lung cancer. As DNA, the CDR3 is TGTGCCTGGAGTAGGGCGAATGAGCAGTTCTTC. Its protein is CAWSRANEQFF. Combining the CDR3 with reference TRBV30 and TRBJ2-1 gives the whole variable domain SQTIHQWPATLVQPVGSPLSLECTVEGTSNPNLYWYRQAAGRGLQLLFYSVGIGQISSEVPQNLSASRPQDRQFILSSKKLLLSDSGFYLCAWSRANEQFFGPGTRLTVL.